Following are 8 T cell receptor beta chains from one sample sequenced in a study of identical twins. TCRdb used MiXCR to reprocess the 5' RACE reads, holding one entry per CDR3 protein. The sample has 550,000 to 800,000 distinct CDR3 sequences; under 8.5% are singletons. These data were also reused for a study on yellow fever vaccine responses in identical twins.

Sequencing was done on a sample of PBMCs. These receptors were taken from a woman aged 18-30 years in good health.

At least ten counts were recorded for this clonotype. The genes are TRBV29-1 and TRBJ2-5, with D possibly being TRBD2 (5 bases). Germline CDR1 and CDR2: SQVTM and ANQGSEA. CDR3 length: 14 residues. V lost 3 bases and J lost 4, with 15 bases in between. The CDR3 DNA sequence: TGCAGCGTTGATGGGGAGCCCACCCGAGAGACCCAGTACTTC. Amino acid sequence: CSVDGEPTRETQYF.

This clonotype appeared a few times. The rearrangement uses TRBV5-1 and TRBJ1-6; D remains ambiguous. V dropped 2 bases and J dropped 0 bases, with 9 bases sitting between them. There are 16 residues in the CDR3. CDR1 and CDR2 (germline): SGHRS, YFSETQ. DNA of the CDR3: TGCGCCAGCAGCTTCGAGCGGAGCTCCTATAATTCACCCCTCCACTTT. It yields the protein CASSFERSSYNSPLHF. Full variable domain (rest looked up from reference TRBV5-1 and TRBJ1-6): KAGVTQTPRYLIKTRGQQVTLSCSPISGHRSVSWYQQTPGQGLQFLFEYFSETQRNKGNFPGRFSGRQFSNSRSEMNVSTLELGDSALYLCASSFERSSYNSPLHFGNGTRLTVT.

Only a few counts were recorded for this clonotype. This CDR3 is CASRGQGGDAGELFF. The CDR3 region has the DNA TGTGCCAGCAGAGGACAGGGCGGTGACGCCGGGGAGCTGTTTTTT. The V and J genes are TRBV25-1 and TRBJ2-2; 8 bases fit TRBD1. Germline loops: CDR1 MGHDK, CDR2 SYGVNS. The CDR3 runs 15 residues. V gave up 6 bases and J gave up 6 bases; unmatched junction bases: 9.

This clonotype was counted a few times. This chain connects TRBV5-1 to TRBJ2-2; 14 bases are a match to TRBD2. Germline V lookup: CDR1 SGHRS, CDR2 YFSETQ. The V segment lost 4 bases and the J segment 4 bases; nucleotides outside the gene matches: 6. CDR3 length equals 17 residues. The CDR3 region is CASSQRLAGGPTGELFF. The CDR3 nucleotides are TGCGCCAGCAGCCAAAGACTAGCGGGAGGGCCCACCGGGGAGCTGTTTTTT.

Many counts were recorded for this clonotype. This CDR3 reads CASSYRGGTNTEAFF. Written as DNA, the CDR3 is TGTGCCAGCAGTTACAGGGGCGGAACGAACACTGAAGCTTTCTTT. The V call is TRBV6-5, the J call TRBJ1-1; D perhaps matches TRBD1 (5 bases). Germline loops: CDR1 MNHEY, CDR2 SVGAGI. This CDR3 region has 15 residues. Trimming stripped 2 bases from V and 1 base from J, with 11 bases between.

This clonotype was seen a handful of times. This chain connects TRBV10-3 to TRBJ2-3; D possibly corresponds to TRBD1 (5 bases). Per the germline V gene, CDR1 is ENHRY and CDR2 is SYGVKD. Trimming shortened V by 0 bases and J by 1 base, and 8 bases separated the two germline ends. This CDR3 is 15 amino acids long. CDR3 residues: CAISESVGGTDTQYF. The DNA of the CDR3 is TGTGCCATCAGTGAGTCGGTAGGGGGCACAGATACGCAGTATTTT.

The chain uses TRBV5-5 and TRBJ1-4; a weak D match, TRBD1 (6 bases). Germline V gene lookup returns CDR1 SGHKS and CDR2 YYEKEE (reference sequence). This CDR3 region has 15 residues. Trimming stripped 1 base from V and 7 bases from J, with 14 bases between. The CDR3 nucleotides are TGTGCCAGCAGCTTGACGGGGGGCGTATTTGAAAAACTGTTTTTT. Translated, it gives CASSLTGGVFEKLFF.

In this sample, this clonotype turned up a few times. The CDR3 loop reads CATSEGLQNEQFF. The CDR3 DNA reads as TGTGCCACCTCTGAGGGACTTCAGAATGAGCAGTTCTTC. The chain joins TRBV24-1 to TRBJ2-1; a possible D gene is TRBD2 (6 bases). Germline V lookup: CDR1 KGHDR, CDR2 SFDVKD. The CDR3 totals 13 residues. V lost 9 bases and J 7 bases, leaving 15 bases between the germline ends.